Following are 16 T cell receptor beta chains from one sample sequenced in a study of blood T cell repertoires in COVID-19. TCRdb's table, derived via immunoSEQ multiplex PCR, lists solely in-frame clones and lacks some. The sample carries about 89,000 clones, about 80% recorded once. The sequenced sample consisted of peripheral blood. These receptors were obtained from an older man with acute or convalescent COVID-19.

The CDR3 coding sequence is TGCAGCGTTGCTCTTTCCCCTCTAATCCAGGGAGAAAAACTGTTTTTT. This codes for CSVALSPLIQGEKLFF. The chain has TRBV29-1 and TRBJ1-4, with a weak D call TRBD1 (5 bases). Trimming left V 4 bases short and J 8 bases short, with 23 bases between. The germline V gene encodes CDR1 SQVTM and CDR2 ANQGSEA. This CDR3 spans 16 amino acids. The full variable domain, with the rest looked up from reference TRBV29-1 and TRBJ1-4, is SAVISQKPSRDICQRGTSLTIQCQVDSQVTMMFWYRQQPGQSLTLIATANQGSEATYESGFVIDKFPISRPNLTFSTLTVSNMSPEDSSIYLCSVALSPLIQGEKLFFGSGTQLSVL.

This rearrangement joins TRBV6-5 to TRBJ1-5; possible D gene TRBD1, 5 bases. The germline CDR1 and CDR2 sequences are MNHEY and SVGAGI. This CDR3 has 14 residues. V lost 8 bases and J 5 bases, leaving 16 bases between the germline ends. CDR3 coding DNA: TGTGCCAGCTCCCCGGGGGGTAGGTATCAGCCCCAGCATTTT. This translates into CASSPGGRYQPQHF.

The rearrangement uses TRBV19 and TRBJ2-7; 8 bases agree with TRBD1. The ends lost 5 bases at V and 1 base at J; junction bases unmatched: 4. The CDR3 spans 14 residues. CDR1 LNHDA and CDR2 SQIVND come from the germline V gene (reference sequence). The CDR3 sequence: CASSPRQGSYEQYF. CDR3 DNA: TGTGCCAGTAGTCCCAGACAGGGGTCCTACGAGCAGTACTTC. Filled out from reference TRBV19 and TRBJ2-7, the complete variable domain reads DGGITQSPKYLFRKEGQNVTLSCEQNLNHDAMYWYRQDPGQGLRLIYYSQIVNDFQKGDIAEGYSVSREKKESFPLTVTSAQKNPTAFYLCASSPRQGSYEQYFGPGTRLTVT.

The chain links TRBV11-2 to TRBJ1-2; no reliable D call. This CDR3 spans 16 amino acids. CDR1 is SGHAT, CDR2 FQNNGV, per germline. Trimming pared 3 bases from V and 4 bases from J, leaving 18 bases between. This chain's CDR3 is CASSFPGRQAVYGYTF. In DNA, the CDR3 is TGTGCCAGCAGCTTTCCTGGGCGTCAGGCAGTCTATGGCTACACCTTC.

The chain has TRBV6-6 and TRBJ1-5; D is unclear. Germline V gene sequence: CDR1 MNHNY, CDR2 SVGAGI (reference sequence). The CDR3 has 12 residues. Trimming took 0 bases from V and 8 from J, leaving 5 bases between them. CDR3 DNA: TGTGCCAGCAGTTACTCGAGGGAGCCCCAGCATTTT. Translation: CASSYSREPQHF.

This clone was recorded once. The rearrangement joins TRBV12-3 or TRBV12-4 to TRBJ2-3, with unresolved D. The CDR3 loop spans 13 amino acids. V lost 5 bases to trimming and J lost 0 bases, with 6 bases between them. As DNA, the CDR3 is TGTGCCAGCAGTCCCCCTAGCACAGATACGCAGTATTTT. It codes for CASSPPSTDTQYF.

This clone was seen a few times. The chain joins TRBV24-1 to TRBJ2-1, with 8 bases matching TRBD1. The CDR3 is 19 residues long. The V gene end was trimmed by 4 bases and the J gene end by 0 bases; junction bases not matched to a gene: 13. CDR1 KGHDR and CDR2 SFDVKD come from the germline V gene. CDR3 nucleotides: TGTGCCACCAGTGACCCTACCGGGACAGGCCTAAGCTCCTACAATGAGCAGTTCTTC. Encoded protein: CATSDPTGTGLSSYNEQFF.

This clone occurred a few times. The chain links TRBV3-1 (or the pseudogene TRBV3-2) to TRBJ1-2; D is uncertain. There are 11 residues in the CDR3. Germline CDR1 LGHDT, CDR2 YNNKEL (reference sequence). The V end lost 6 bases, the J end lost 7 bases, and 9 bases lay between the germline ends. The DNA for the CDR3 is TGTGCCAGCAGACATGGTGGTGGCTACACCTTC. Translating it yields CASRHGGGYTF.

The chain couples TRBV27 to TRBJ2-2; 10 bases are shared with TRBD2. The J segment lost 7 bases and the V segment lost 3 bases, leaving 5 bases of the junction unmatched. CDR1 and CDR2 from the germline V gene are MNHEY and SMNVEV (reference sequence). The CDR3 runs to 15 residues. Written as DNA, the CDR3 is TGTGCCAGCAGTTTGGCTAGCGGGAGTAGCGGGGAGCTGTTTTTT. Amino acid sequence: CASSLASGSSGELFF.

This chain uses TRBV6-5 with TRBJ1-4; unclear D gene. The germline gives CDR1 MNHEY, CDR2 SVGAGI. The CDR3 sequence is 13 residues long. V was pared by 9 bases and J by 8 bases, with 16 bases between. CDR3 coding DNA: TGTGCCAGTGGCGGTGGGTTTTGGGAAAAACTGTTTTTT. It is translated as CASGGGFWEKLFF.

This clone was detected many times. This sample also contains other DNA sequences that code for the same CDR3. The chain recombines TRBV19 with TRBJ1-5, with 8 positions matching TRBD1. Trimming removed 4 bases from V and 0 bases from J; junction bases left unmatched: 2. CDR1 is LNHDA, CDR2 SQIVND, per germline (reference sequence). This CDR3 region has 15 residues. The CDR3 sequence is CASSKTGDSNQPQHF. For the CDR3, the DNA is TGTGCCAGTAGTAAGACAGGGGATAGCAATCAGCCCCAGCATTTT. Complete variable domain (other parts from reference TRBV19 and TRBJ1-5): DGGITQSPKYLFRKEGQNVTLSCEQNLNHDAMYWYRQDPGQGLRLIYYSQIVNDFQKGDIAEGYSVSREKKESFPLTVTSAQKNPTAFYLCASSKTGDSNQPQHFGDGTRLSIL.

The CDR3 here is CASSPTGTGLYQPQHF. DNA of the CDR3: TGTGCCAGCAGTCCGACAGGCACCGGCCTATATCAGCCCCAGCATTTT. V gene TRBV28 combines with J gene TRBJ1-5, with D possibly TRBD1 on 6 matching bases. The germline V and J ends were trimmed by 5 bases and 5 bases, with 19 bases remaining between them. Germline V gene lookup returns CDR1 MDHEN and CDR2 SYDVKM. This CDR3 is 16 amino acids long.

The rearrangement links TRBV19 to TRBJ1-2, with TRBD1 as a possible D gene (5 bases). V lost 5 bases to trimming and J lost 14 bases, with 21 bases between them. The CDR3 is 13 residues long. The germline V gene encodes CDR1 LNHDA and CDR2 SQIVND (reference sequence). CDR3: CASSPGTRQPTTF. In DNA form, the CDR3 reads TGTGCCAGTAGTCCCGGTACTCGACAGCCCACGACCTTC.

This clone was seen once. V is TRBV28 and J is TRBJ1-4, with TRBD1 matching 9 bases. The J segment lost 7 bases and the V segment lost 5 bases, leaving 5 bases of the junction unmatched. The germline gives CDR1 MDHEN, CDR2 SYDVKM. This CDR3 has 14 amino acids. The CDR3 is CASSLGQGSEKLFF. CDR3 nucleotide sequence: TGTGCCAGCAGTCTCGGACAGGGGAGTGAAAAACTGTTTTTT.

The chain is built from TRBV7-2 and TRBJ2-1, with TRBD2 as a possible D gene (7 bases). The CDR3 length is 15 residues. Germline assignment: CDR1 SGHTA and CDR2 FQGNSA. Trimming shortened V by 4 bases and J by 1 base, and 11 bases separated the two germline ends. DNA of the CDR3: TGTGCCAGCAGCTCCGGGGGGACATCCTACAATGAGCAGTTCTTC. The encoded protein is CASSSGGTSYNEQFF.

This clone was observed a handful of times. This chain uses TRBV10-3 with TRBJ2-3, with D possibly TRBD2 on 6 matching bases. V was shortened by 5 bases and J by 5 bases, with 14 bases between the two germline ends. The length of the CDR3 is 14 residues. Germline-derived CDR1 and CDR2 are ENHRY and SYGVKD. The CDR3 loop is CAISMGLAGDTQYF. The CDR3 DNA follows: TGTGCCATCAGTATGGGACTCGCGGGAGATACGCAGTATTTT.